Presented here are 17 T cell receptor beta chains from one specimen sequenced in a study of blood T cell repertoires in COVID-19. Sequencing was performed with immunoSEQ multiplex PCR; in TCRdb, only in-frame clones are kept and a portion is missing. The sample includes around 81,000 clones, approximately 84% seen only once; the top ten take under 15%. Sequencing used peripheral blood. These receptors originate from a human donor in a cohort sampled during active COVID-19.

The rearrangement uses TRBV6-6 and TRBJ2-2, with TRBD2 matching over 8 bases. In germline, CDR1 is MNHNY, CDR2 SVGAGI (reference sequence). Germline trimming cut 0 bases from V and 5 bases from J; bases unmatched to any gene: 5. The CDR3 covers 16 residues. As DNA, the CDR3 is TGTGCCAGCAGTTACTCTAGCGGGGTTAATACCGGGGAGCTGTTTTTT. Amino acids: CASSYSSGVNTGELFF.

V gene TRBV24-1 combines with J gene TRBJ2-3; TRBD1 aligns across 8 bases. With 12 bases clipped from V and 0 bases from J, the junction kept 10 bases outside the gene matches. CDR3 length: 15 residues. Germline assignment: CDR1 KGHDR and CDR2 SFDVKD. The CDR3 DNA follows: TGTGCCCAGGGGGCAAACCCCACTAGCACAGATACGCAGTATTTT. This gives the protein CAQGANPTSTDTQYF.

The chain employs TRBV7-9 and TRBJ2-7; maybe TRBD2 (7 bases). Germline V CDR1 and CDR2: SEHNR, FQNEAQ (reference sequence). V gave up 5 bases and J gave up 0 bases, with 14 bases separating them. The CDR3 has 15 residues. In DNA form, the CDR3 reads TGTGCCAGCAGCCAGGACGGGGGGCTCTCCTACGAGCAGTACTTC. Translated, it gives CASSQDGGLSYEQYF.

J is TRBJ2-1 and V is TRBV11-2; D gene unclear. V was cut by 1 base and J by 4 bases, with 11 bases left in between. Germline assignment: CDR1 SGHAT and CDR2 FQNNGV. The CDR3 loop spans 15 amino acids. The CDR3 protein is CASSLATNYYNEQFF. The CDR3 bases are TGTGCCAGCAGCTTAGCCACTAACTATTACAATGAGCAGTTCTTC.

This chain links TRBV15 with TRBJ2-7, with no clear D. The CDR3 contains 15 residues. V lost 5 bases, J lost 1 base, and 15 bases lay in between. In germline, CDR1 is LNHNV, CDR2 YYDKDF (reference sequence). The CDR3: CATSPAVGSSYEQYF. CDR3 nucleotide sequence: TGTGCCACCAGCCCCGCCGTCGGGTCATCCTACGAGCAGTACTTC.

The chain employs TRBV7-8 and TRBJ2-2; D might be TRBD1 (6 bases). The CDR3 length is 16 residues. V was trimmed by 1 base and J by 2 bases, leaving 11 bases between them. CDR1 and CDR2 from the germline V gene are SGHVS and FQNEAQ. The CDR3 DNA reads as TGTGCCAGCAGCTTAGTAGGGACACATAACACCGGGGAGCTGTTTTTT. Translated: CASSLVGTHNTGELFF.

This chain connects TRBV5-4 to TRBJ2-7, with a tentative D call TRBD2 (5 bases). Trimming took 4 bases from V and 2 from J, leaving 10 bases between them. Germline CDR1 reads SGHNT; CDR2 reads YYREEE (reference sequence). This CDR3 region has 13 residues. CDR3 region: CASSLDSTYEQYF. In DNA, the CDR3 is TGTGCCAGCAGCCTGGACTCAACCTACGAGCAGTACTTC. Full variable domain (remainder filled in from reference TRBV5-4 and TRBJ2-7): ETGVTQSPTHLIKTRGQQVTLRCSSQSGHNTVSWYQQALGQGPQFIFQYYREEENGRGNFPPRFSGLQFPNYSSELNVNALELDDSALYLCASSLDSTYEQYFGPGTRLTVT.

This clone has only one observation. The chain is built from TRBV29-1 and TRBJ1-1; 11 bases are a match to TRBD1. CDR1 is SQVTM, CDR2 ANQGSEA, per germline. The ends lost 7 bases at V and 6 bases at J; junction bases unmatched: 4. This CDR3 contains 12 residues. CDR3 DNA sequence: TGCAGCGCGGGACAGGGGGAGTCTGAAGCTTTCTTT. It yields the protein CSAGQGESEAFF.

The V call is TRBV4-1, the J call TRBJ2-3, with D perhaps matching TRBD2 (7 bases). CDR1 and CDR2 (germline): MGHRA, YSYEKL. CDR3 length equals 17 residues. V shed 2 bases and J shed 7 bases, with 22 bases lying between them. The CDR3 sequence is CASSQRGGAQGTHTQYF. CDR3 DNA: TGCGCCAGCAGCCAAAGAGGGGGGGCGCAGGGAACGCATACGCAGTATTTT.

The chain couples TRBV3-1 (or the pseudogene TRBV3-2) to TRBJ2-7; 7 bases are shared with TRBD2. Germline V gene lookup returns CDR1 LGHDT and CDR2 YNNKEL (reference sequence). Germline trimming cut 4 bases from V and 3 bases from J; bases unmatched to any gene: 3. CDR3 size: 13 residues. The CDR3 reads CASSRDYDYEQYF. The DNA for the CDR3 is TGTGCCAGCAGCCGGGACTATGACTACGAGCAGTACTTC.

The chain links TRBV2 to TRBJ1-1, with a tentative D call TRBD1 (6 bases). CDR3 length: 13 residues. Trimming cost V 2 bases and J 6 bases, with 10 bases left between them. Germline V gene lookup returns CDR1 SNHLY and CDR2 FYNNEI. CDR3 DNA: TGTGCCAGCAGTGAATCAGGGGACGCTGAAGCTTTCTTT. It yields the protein CASSESGDAEAFF.

CDR3 region: CASNRGSAAQYF. CDR3 sequence (DNA): TGTGCCAGCAACCGCGGGTCGGCGGCCCAGTACTTC. The chain carries TRBV28 and TRBJ2-5; D might be TRBD2 (5 bases). The germline V gene has CDR1 MDHEN and CDR2 SYDVKM. V lost 7 bases to trimming and J lost 9 bases, with 15 bases between them. CDR3 length: 12 amino acids. Looking up the rest from reference TRBV28 and TRBJ2-5 gives the full variable domain: DVKVTQSSRYLVKRTGEKVFLECVQDMDHENMFWYRQDPGLGLRLIYFSYDVKMKEKGDIPEGYSVSREKKERFSLILESASTNQTSMYLCASNRGSAAQYFGPGTRLLVL.

The chain couples TRBV2 to TRBJ1-1; D not resolved. Per germline, CDR1 SNHLY and CDR2 FYNNEI. The CDR3 consists of 14 residues. Trimming cost V 6 bases and J 3 bases, with 14 bases left between them. The CDR3 DNA follows: TGTGCCAGCAGCTGGAGGGAGATCGACACTGAAGCTTTCTTT. Translating gives CASSWREIDTEAFF.

The CDR3 region has the DNA TGTGCCAGCAGTGACTGGGGGGGGATCCCCTACAATGAGCAGTTCTTC. It encodes CASSDWGGIPYNEQFF. V and J are TRBV6-4 and TRBJ2-1; 7 bases agree with TRBD2. The V gene's germline CDR1 is MRHNA and CDR2 SNTAGT. With V trimmed by 1 base and J by 2 bases, 5 bases remained unmatched. CDR3 length: 16 residues.

This clone came up once. This chain uses TRBV3-1 (or the pseudogene TRBV3-2) with TRBJ2-3; no firm D call. CDR3 length: 17 amino acids. Germline-derived CDR1 and CDR2 are LGHDT and YNNKEL (reference sequence). V was shortened by 2 bases and J by 0 bases, with 15 bases between the two germline ends. The CDR3 bases are TGTGCCAGCAGCCAATCGTCCCGCGGTCTTAGCACAGATACGCAGTATTTT. Translation: CASSQSSRGLSTDTQYF.

J is TRBJ1-5 and V is TRBV10-3; TRBD1 matches at 8 bases. Trimming removed 3 bases from V and 2 bases from J; junction bases left unmatched: 3. The CDR3 covers 15 residues. The germline CDR1 and CDR2 sequences are ENHRY and SYGVKD. CDR3 amino acids: CAISDSGGGNQPQHF. CDR3 in DNA: TGTGCCATCAGTGATTCAGGGGGCGGCAATCAGCCCCAGCATTTT.

This chain connects TRBV21-1 to TRBJ2-2; TRBD1, the D gene given by the table, was not confirmed from the DNA. TRBV21-1 is a pseudogene. This CDR3 contains 17 residues. The CDR3 sequence: CASSTSAGTGQSGELFF. CDR3 DNA sequence: TGTGCCAGCAGCACCTCTGCGGGGACAGGGCAGTCCGGGGAGCTGTTTTTT.